Listed here are 32 T cell receptor beta chains from one sample, sequenced in a study of shared clonotypes between healthy human individuals. The table came from immunoSEQ multiplex PCR; TCRdb's copy has only in-frame clones and leaves some out. The sample gives approximately 2.4 million clones, nearly 97% of which show up once; approximately 0.13% is in the top ten. The sequenced sample consisted of naive CD4+ T cells sorted from blood. Subset reported: CD45RA+ positively selected. These receptors all stem from a man younger than 35 in good health.

A few counts support this clone. The genes are TRBV18 and TRBJ2-7, with 9 bases that match TRBD2. Germline V gives CDR1 KGHSH, CDR2 LQKENI. The CDR3 sequence is 14 residues long. V was pared by 4 bases and J by 3 bases, with 4 bases of the junction left unmatched. The CDR3 loop is CASSQASGNYEQYF. The CDR3 region has the DNA TGTGCCAGCTCACAGGCTAGCGGGAACTACGAGCAGTACTTC. The whole variable domain, filled in from reference TRBV18 and TRBJ2-7, reads NAGVMQNPRHLVRRRGQEARLRCSPMKGHSHVYWYRQLPEEGLKFMVYLQKENIIDESGMPKERFSAEFPKEGPSILRIQQVVRGDSAAYFCASSQASGNYEQYFGPGTRLTVT.

J is TRBJ1-2 and V is TRBV29-1, with D perhaps matching TRBD1 (5 bases). CDR1 is SQVTM, CDR2 ANQGSEA, per germline. This CDR3 has 12 residues. Trimming pared 4 bases from V and 8 bases from J, leaving 14 bases between. CDR3 loop: CSVGIGAKGYTF. CDR3 in DNA: TGCAGCGTTGGGATAGGGGCCAAGGGCTACACCTTC.

The chain combines TRBV27 with TRBJ2-7; D is undetermined. Trimming removed 6 bases from V and 6 bases from J, with 18 bases in between. This CDR3 is 14 amino acids long. Germline CDR1 reads MNHEY; CDR2 reads SMNVEV (reference sequence). The chain's CDR3 is CASSPATLIGEQYF. In DNA, the CDR3 is TGTGCCAGCAGCCCCGCCACCCTTATCGGCGAGCAGTACTTC.

The chain has TRBV6-1 and TRBJ2-7; D is possibly TRBD1 (6 bases). V dropped 6 bases and J dropped 4 bases, with 16 bases sitting between them. The CDR3 runs 14 residues. Germline-derived CDR1 and CDR2 are MNHNS and SASEGT. The chain's CDR3 is CASSLGQRAYEQYF. CDR3 DNA: TGTGCCAGCAGCTTGGGACAAAGGGCATACGAGCAGTACTTC.

This chain joins TRBV2 and TRBJ2-5; possible D gene TRBD2, 5 bases. The CDR3 sequence is 11 residues long. Germline V gene lookup returns CDR1 SNHLY and CDR2 FYNNEI. V lost 7 bases, J lost 7 bases, and 10 bases lay in between. The CDR3 here is CASTPEGTQYF. The CDR3 DNA reads as TGTGCCAGCACCCCCGAGGGGACCCAGTACTTC.

This clone was observed a handful of times. The rearrangement uses TRBV14 and TRBJ1-2; tentative D call: TRBD1 (5 bases). Per the germline V gene, CDR1 is SGHDN and CDR2 is FVKESK. Trimming left V 2 bases short and J 7 bases short, with 23 bases between. The CDR3 has 17 amino acids. The CDR3 sequence: CASSQFPRDLGDFGYTF. The CDR3 DNA sequence: TGTGCCAGCAGCCAATTTCCCCGGGACCTTGGGGATTTTGGCTACACCTTC.

This chain connects TRBV7-9 to TRBJ2-5, with D hard to call. This CDR3 is 12 amino acids long. Germline loops: CDR1 SEHNR, CDR2 FQNEAQ (reference sequence). Deletions cut 3 bases from V and 5 bases from J, with 7 bases between. The CDR3 spells CASSFPLETQYF. The CDR3 DNA reads TGTGCCAGCAGCTTCCCCCTGGAGACCCAGTACTTC.

The chain is built from TRBV19 and TRBJ1-4; no definite D call. Trimming removed 5 bases at V and 7 bases at J, with 14 bases between. The CDR3 extends over 14 amino acids. The germline V gene encodes CDR1 LNHDA and CDR2 SQIVND (reference sequence). The DNA of the CDR3 is TGTGCCAGTAGTCGAGTTTACAGTGGTGAAAAACTGTTTTTT. This gives the protein CASSRVYSGEKLFF.

This chain joins TRBV5-1 and TRBJ1-2, with D unresolved. The length of the CDR3 is 12 residues. The V end was cut by 0 bases, the J end by 8 bases, with 8 bases between. Germline CDR1 reads SGHRS; CDR2 reads YFSETQ. CDR3 sequence: CASSLDDSGYTF. The CDR3 DNA reads TGCGCCAGCAGCTTGGACGACTCGGGCTACACCTTC.

This chain uses TRBV18 with TRBJ1-6, with 7 bases fitting TRBD1. Germline V CDR1 and CDR2: KGHSH, LQKENI. The ends lost 2 bases at V and 11 bases at J; junction bases unmatched: 15. The CDR3 contains 17 residues. CDR3 in amino acids: CASSPDRQGGMGTPLHF. In DNA form, the CDR3 reads TGTGCCAGCTCACCAGATAGACAGGGAGGAATGGGGACACCCCTCCACTTT.

The chain carries TRBV28 and TRBJ2-7; D perhaps matches TRBD2 (5 bases). The CDR3 length is 17 residues. Germline loops: CDR1 MDHEN, CDR2 SYDVKM. Trimming removed 3 bases at V and 4 bases at J, with 22 bases between. CDR3 in amino acids: CASSFSSRTPTQYEQYF. The DNA for the CDR3 is TGTGCCAGCAGTTTTTCGTCACGGACTCCTACTCAGTACGAGCAGTACTTC.

The chain combines TRBV7-6 with TRBJ2-3; 12 nucleotides line up with TRBD1. CDR1 is SGHVS and CDR2 is FNYEAQ in the germline V gene. This CDR3 contains 18 residues. J lost 0 bases, V lost 5 bases, and 9 bases had no gene match. CDR3 nucleotide sequence: TGTGCCAGCAGCCGGGACAGGGGGCGATTTCCGAGCACAGATACGCAGTATTTT. Translating it yields CASSRDRGRFPSTDTQYF.

The chain employs TRBV28 and TRBJ1-5, with 10 bases fitting TRBD1. This CDR3 region has 16 residues. Germline loops: CDR1 MDHEN, CDR2 SYDVKM. V was clipped by 2 bases and J by 7 bases; unmatched bases: 8. This CDR3 is CASSLRGQGFGQPQHF. Written as DNA, the CDR3 is TGTGCCAGCAGTTTAAGGGGACAGGGGTTCGGCCAGCCCCAGCATTTT.

This chain joins TRBV7-2 and TRBJ2-1; maybe TRBD2 (5 bases). There are 13 residues in the CDR3. Per germline, CDR1 SGHTA and CDR2 FQGNSA. Trimming stripped 5 bases from V and 9 bases from J, with 14 bases between. The CDR3 coding sequence is TGTGCCAGCAGCCTCGGGGTTTCTGGTGAGCAGTTCTTC. It translates to CASSLGVSGEQFF.

The J gene is TRBJ2-7, the V gene TRBV5-6; maybe TRBD2 (6 bases). The germline V and J ends were trimmed by 1 base and 2 bases, with 13 bases remaining between them. CDR1 and CDR2 from the germline V gene are SGHDT and YYEEEE. The length of the CDR3 is 15 residues. CDR3 sequence reads: CASSLWGDHPYEQYF. The CDR3 DNA is TGTGCCAGCAGCTTGTGGGGGGACCATCCCTACGAGCAGTACTTC.

The chain links TRBV28 to TRBJ1-5, with D unresolved. Germline assignment: CDR1 MDHEN and CDR2 SYDVKM. Trimming took off 3 bases at V and 5 bases at J, with 5 bases between the two ends. The CDR3 consists of 12 residues. The DNA for the CDR3 is TGTGCCAGCAGTTTCCGGTATCAGCCCCAGCATTTT. Its protein product is CASSFRYQPQHF.

The chain links TRBV18 to TRBJ2-7; 11 bases match TRBD1. Trimming took 5 bases from V and 3 from J; bases not matched to a gene: 3. Germline values: CDR1 KGHSH, CDR2 LQKENI. The CDR3 loop spans 14 amino acids. CDR3 bases: TGTGCCAGCTCAGGAGGGACAGGGGGCTACGAGCAGTACTTC. It translates to CASSGGTGGYEQYF.

The chain combines TRBV30 with TRBJ2-7; D assignment may be TRBD1 or TRBD2 (6 bases each). This CDR3 comprises 16 residues. Germline assignment: CDR1 GTSNPN and CDR2 SVGIG (reference sequence). Deletions cut 2 bases from V and 1 base from J, with 18 bases between. CDR3 region: CAWSPNWGAGSYEQYF. In DNA form, the CDR3 reads TGTGCCTGGAGTCCTAATTGGGGGGCGGGATCCTACGAGCAGTACTTC.

The chain joins TRBV5-1 to TRBJ2-3; 7 nucleotides align to TRBD1. The CDR3 spans 14 residues. With V trimmed by 5 bases and J by 2 bases, 5 bases remained unmatched. CDR1 is SGHRS, CDR2 YFSETQ, per germline. The CDR3, as DNA: TGCGCCAGCAGTTCGGGACAGTTCACAGATACGCAGTATTTT. It yields the protein CASSSGQFTDTQYF.

This clone has just one count. The chain employs TRBV10-3 and TRBJ1-5; D unclear. The CDR3 has 16 residues. The V gene lost 0 bases and the J gene lost 6 bases, with 15 bases spanning the gap. Per the germline V gene, CDR1 is ENHRY and CDR2 is SYGVKD. CDR3 amino acids: CAISESVLRDSQPQHF. The CDR3 nucleotides are TGTGCCATCAGTGAGTCAGTGTTGAGGGATAGTCAGCCCCAGCATTTT.

The V and J genes are TRBV11-2 and TRBJ2-7; no firm D call. V lost 0 bases, J lost 3 bases, and 9 bases lay in between. The CDR3 length is 14 residues. Germline CDR1 is SGHAT and CDR2 is FQNNGV. Here the CDR3 reads CASSLDARVYEQYF. The DNA of the CDR3 is TGTGCCAGCAGCTTAGATGCCCGGGTCTACGAGCAGTACTTC.

V and J are TRBV7-9 and TRBJ2-7; 10 positions agree with TRBD1. This CDR3 comprises 14 residues. The trim removed 7 bases at V and 2 bases at J, leaving 5 bases unmatched. Germline V gene lookup returns CDR1 SEHNR and CDR2 FQNEAQ (reference sequence). In DNA form, the CDR3 reads TGTGCCAGCACCGTCGGACAGGGGGCCTACGAGCAGTACTTC. The encoded protein is CASTVGQGAYEQYF.

The rearrangement links TRBV5-6 to TRBJ1-4; the D gene is possibly TRBD1 (6 bases). The length of the CDR3 is 17 residues. Per the germline V gene, CDR1 is SGHDT and CDR2 is YYEEEE. The V gene lost 3 bases and the J gene lost 0 bases, with 15 bases spanning the gap. This CDR3 is CASSSETGLATNEKLFF. The CDR3 DNA sequence: TGTGCCAGCAGCTCAGAGACAGGTCTTGCAACTAATGAAAAACTGTTTTTT.

The V and J genes are TRBV5-1 and TRBJ2-7; TRBD1 might be the D (6 bases). Germline CDR1 reads SGHRS; CDR2 reads YFSETQ. V was trimmed by 2 bases and J by 5 bases, leaving 17 bases between them. The CDR3 consists of 15 residues. The CDR3 DNA is TGCGCCAGCAGCTTCTCCAGGGGCAGTCAGGACGAGCAGTACTTC. This codes for CASSFSRGSQDEQYF.

The rearrangement links TRBV4-1 to TRBJ1-5; no reliable D call. Trimming left V 0 bases short and J 7 bases short, with 16 bases between. Germline V gene data show CDR1 as MGHRA and CDR2 as YSYEKL. The CDR3 is 16 amino acids. The CDR3 protein is CASSQELTGLGQPQHF. The DNA for the CDR3 is TGCGCCAGCAGCCAAGAGTTGACGGGTTTGGGACAGCCCCAGCATTTT.

The chain uses TRBV6-5 and TRBJ1-5, with unresolved D. The V end was cut by 5 bases, the J end by 0 bases, with 8 bases between. CDR1 and CDR2 from the germline V gene are MNHEY and SVGAGI. The CDR3 is made up of 14 amino acids. CDR3 sequence: CASSEDGSNQPQHF. CDR3 nucleotides: TGTGCCAGCAGTGAAGACGGTAGCAATCAGCCCCAGCATTTT.

Worth noting for this clone: This sample includes further DNA sequences coding for the same CDR3. The chain joins TRBV6-5 to TRBJ1-1, with D possibly TRBD1 on 5 matching bases. From germline, CDR1 is MNHEY and CDR2 SVGAGI. V was clipped by 6 bases and J by 1 base, with 9 bases between them. The CDR3 runs 13 residues. The CDR3 protein is CASRGTGNTEAFF. In DNA, the CDR3 is TGTGCCAGCAGGGGGACGGGGAACACTGAAGCTTTCTTT.

The CDR3 region is CASSLLGSSYEQYF. CDR3 DNA: TGTGCCAGTAGTCTCCTTGGGAGCTCCTACGAGCAGTACTTC. The rearrangement joins TRBV19 to TRBJ2-7; D perhaps matches TRBD2 (5 bases). V was clipped by 5 bases and J by 0 bases, with 11 bases between them. This CDR3 spans 14 amino acids. Germline V lookup: CDR1 LNHDA, CDR2 SQIVND (reference sequence).

The chain employs TRBV6-5 and TRBJ1-5, with TRBD1 matching over 9 bases. Germline V CDR1 and CDR2: MNHEY, SVGAGI. The CDR3 covers 13 residues. V trimming: 11 bases; J trimming: 6 bases; junction bases outside the gene matches: 8. The CDR3 DNA reads TGTGCCGGCCAACAGGGGGCAAGTCAGCCCCAGCATTTT. Its translation: CAGQQGASQPQHF.

The chain carries TRBV7-2 and TRBJ1-5; the D gene is possibly TRBD1 (6 bases). With 7 bases removed from V and 7 bases from J, the gap between germline ends came to 17 bases. Looked up from germline, CDR1 is SGHTA and CDR2 is FQGNSA. The CDR3 covers 14 residues. The CDR3 region has the DNA TGTGCCAGCAACCTAAGGGGGGCAGGGCAGCCCCAGCATTTT. This sequence encodes CASNLRGAGQPQHF.

This clone was seen a single time. The genes are TRBV27 and TRBJ1-5, with 7 bases fitting TRBD1. CDR1 is MNHEY, CDR2 SMNVEV, per germline (reference sequence). The CDR3 contains 14 residues. Trimming at V came to 6 bases and at J to 6 bases, leaving 8 bases not matched to a gene. The CDR3 is CASRPDRVSQPQHF. CDR3 nucleotides: TGTGCCAGCAGACCCGACAGGGTTAGTCAGCCCCAGCATTTT.

The chain couples TRBV30 to TRBJ2-2, with D possibly TRBD2 on 7 matching bases. Germline CDR1 and CDR2: GTSNPN and SVGIG (reference sequence). With 8 bases removed from V and 5 bases from J, the gap between germline ends came to 15 bases. The CDR3 is 13 residues long. This CDR3 is CAHGGQGTGELFF. CDR3 DNA: TGTGCCCACGGGGGGCAGGGAACCGGGGAGCTGTTTTTT.